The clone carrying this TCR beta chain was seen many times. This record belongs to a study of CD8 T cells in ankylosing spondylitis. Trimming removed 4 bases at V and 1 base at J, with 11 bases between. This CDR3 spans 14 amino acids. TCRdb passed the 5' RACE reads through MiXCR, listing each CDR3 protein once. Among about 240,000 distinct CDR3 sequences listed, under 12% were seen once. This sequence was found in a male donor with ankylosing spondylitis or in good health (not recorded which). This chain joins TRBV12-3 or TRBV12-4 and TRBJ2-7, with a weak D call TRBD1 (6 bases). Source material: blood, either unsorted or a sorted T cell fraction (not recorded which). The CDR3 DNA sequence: TGTGCCAGCAGTTATTCGACAGGATCCTACGAGCAGTACTTC. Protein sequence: CASSYSTGSYEQYF.